This T cell receptor (beta chain) was obtained from a study of blood T cell repertoires in COVID-19. Study at large: The origin of the acute and convalescent COVID-19 samples was the United States, Italy and Spain. PBMCs, B-cell-depleted T cells, or T cells provided the cDNA or gDNA that made up the material.

This clone occurred once. Germline-derived CDR1 and CDR2 are MGHRA and YSYEKL. CDR3 length equals 12 residues. The V end was cut by 0 bases, the J end by 10 bases, with 9 bases between. Under the authors' procedure: Cell counts per sample came from amplifying reference gene primers. TCRdb's table, derived via immunoSEQ multiplex PCR, lists solely in-frame clones and lacks some. V and J calls and clone size are copied from that table; D and trimming were computed from the DNA. The table shows around 73,000 clones, with approximately 77% occurring only once. The chain recombines TRBV4-1 with TRBJ1-1; D not resolved. The sequence came from a man between 70 and 80 years old with COVID-19, enrolled during active disease. The sample comprised peripheral blood. CDR3 in DNA: TGCGCCAGCAGCCAAGAGGGAGGGCCAGCTTTCTTT. Translated: CASSQEGGPAFF.